Listed below are T cell receptor beta chains from one sample, sequenced in a study of blood T cell repertoires in COVID-19. The repertoire was sequenced with immunoSEQ multiplex PCR; TCRdb's copy has only in-frame clones and lacks some. The data contain about 220,000 clones, more than 75% of them seen just once; the ten biggest clones take up more than 10%. The sample consisted of peripheral blood. These receptors were taken from a human donor in a cohort sampled during active COVID-19. Both conserved end residues are part of each CDR3. A D gene is named only where the DNA matches it firmly. Clone size, where shown, is once, few, many, or a class for clones that have expanded.

abundance | j_gene | d_gene | v_gene | len | CDR3nt | CDR3aa
once | TRBJ2-1 | TRBD2 | TRBV27 | 16 | TGTGCCAGCAGTTTATGGGCTAGCGGGATTTACAATGAGCAGTTCTTC | CASSLWASGIYNEQFF
. | TRBJ2-5 | . | TRBV12-3/TRBV12-4 | 11 | TGTGCCAGCAGCCGAGAAGAGACCCAGTACTTC | CASSREETQYF
. | TRBJ2-3 | . | TRBV2 | 15 | TGTGCCAGCAGTCCGGGACTCTTAAGCACAGATACGCAGTATTTT | CASSPGLLSTDTQYF
. | TRBJ2-1 | . | TRBV6-5 | 12 | TGTGCCAGCAGTTTTATAAGGGGTGAGCAGTTCTTC | CASSFIRGEQFF
. | TRBJ2-7 | TRBD2 | TRBV5-1 | 15 | TGCGCCAGCAGCCCGCGGACTAGCGGGACGTACGAGCAGTACTTC | CASSPRTSGTYEQYF
once | TRBJ2-3 | . | TRBV9 | 15 | TGTGCCAGCAGCGTAGTCGGGGATTACACAGATACGCAGTATTTT | CASSVVGDYTDTQYF
. | TRBJ2-7 | TRBD1 | TRBV3-1/TRBV3-2 | 15 | TGTGCCAGCAGCCCAACGACAGGGAAAAGCTACGAGCAGTACTTC | CASSPTTGKSYEQYF
. | TRBJ2-2 | . | TRBV4-1 | 13 | TGCGCCAGCAAGACAGGGAACACCGGGGAGCTGTTTTTT | CASKTGNTGELFF
. | TRBJ2-1 | TRBD2 | TRBV4-2 | 15 | TGTGCCAGCAGCCTGACTAGCGGGGGGGCCGCTGAGCAGTTCTTC | CASSLTSGGAAEQFF
. | TRBJ2-7 | . | TRBV7-6 | 15 | TGTGCCAGCAGCCCTCAGGGGTTTTCCTCCTACGAGCAGTACTTC | CASSPQGFSSYEQYF
. | TRBJ2-7 | TRBD2 | TRBV7-2 | 15 | TGTGCCAGCAGCTTAGCCAGGAGCGGGAGATACGAGCAGTACTTC | CASSLARSGRYEQYF
. | TRBJ1-2 | TRBD1 | TRBV28 | 14 | TGTGCCAGCAGGGACAGGACTGTTAACTATGGCTACACCTTC | CASRDRTVNYGYTF
. | TRBJ2-6 | . | TRBV6-5 | 16 | TGTGCCAGCAGTTATGAGTCGATCTCTGGGGCCAACGTCCTGACTTTC | CASSYESISGANVLTF
. | TRBJ2-7 | TRBD1 | TRBV19 | 13 | TGTGCCAGTAGTGTGACAGGGCCCTACGAGCAGTACTTC | CASSVTGPYEQYF
. | TRBJ2-7 | . | TRBV28 | 13 | TGTGCCAGCAGTTTACAGGGGTCCTACGAGCAGTACTTC | CASSLQGSYEQYF
many | TRBJ2-1 | . | TRBV5-1 | 15 | TGCGCCAGCAACCTCCGGGCCACGACGGAGGGTGAGCAGTTCTTC | CASNLRATTEGEQFF
. | TRBJ2-7 | TRBD2 | TRBV3-1/TRBV3-2 | 14 | TGTGCCAGCAGCCAAGGCGGGGGGCCCTACGAGCAGTACTTC | CASSQGGGPYEQYF
. | TRBJ2-3 | . | TRBV5-3 | 16 | TGTGCCAGAAGGTTACCCCCCGGTAAAAGCACAGATACGCAGTATTTT | CARRLPPGKSTDTQYF
. | TRBJ1-4 | . | TRBV5-1 | 13 | TGCGCCAGCAGCTTGGACCAGGATGAAAAACTGTTTTTT | CASSLDQDEKLFF